A selection of T cell receptor beta chains follows, all from one sample in a study of T cells in Graves' hyperthyroidism and ophthalmopathy. Via MiXCR, TCRdb re-called the multiplex PCR reads, giving one row per CDR3 protein. The table has around 420,000 distinct CDR3 sequences, approximately 14% seen once. Specimen: blood. The receptor source for this set is a woman under 30 with Graves' hyperthyroidism. The CDR3 runs from the conserved cysteine through the conserved F or W. D genes are given only for firm matches. Clone size appears in some rows only: once, few, many, or a class for an expanded clone.

j_call | clone_size | d_call | v_call | cdr3_aa | cdr3_nt
TRBJ2-2 | - | - | TRBV24-1 | CATSDPKLTGNTGELFF | TGTGCCACCAGTGACCCGAAACTAACAGGGAACACCGGGGAGCTGTTTTTT
TRBJ1-1 | few | - | TRBV19 | CASSTLGHTEAFF | TGTGCCAGTAGTACCTTAGGGCACACTGAAGCTTTCTTT
TRBJ2-2 | few | - | TRBV6-2/TRBV6-3 | CASSYPFTMNTGELFF | TGTGCCAGCAGTTACCCATTCACTATGAACACCGGGGAGCTGTTTTTT
TRBJ1-4 | - | TRBD1 | TRBV7-2 | CASSTRQGPGEKLFF | TGTGCCAGCAGCACTCGACAGGGGCCAGGAGAAAAACTGTTTTTT
TRBJ2-1 | many | - | TRBV28 | CASRMFNNEQFF | TGTGCCAGCAGAATGTTCAACAATGAGCAGTTCTTC
TRBJ2-2 | few | TRBD2 | TRBV11-2 | CASSLWVRASGPGELFF | TGTGCCAGCAGCTTATGGGTTAGGGCTAGCGGGCCTGGGGAGCTGTTTTTT
TRBJ2-2 | many | TRBD2 | TRBV11-3 | CASSLDPGLAGEGTGELFF | TGTGCCAGCAGCTTAGATCCCGGACTAGCGGGAGAAGGGACCGGGGAGCTGTTTTTT
TRBJ2-7 | many | TRBD2 | TRBV3-1 | CASSLLAVSSYEQYF | TGTGCCAGCAGTCTGCTAGCGGTTAGCTCCTACGAGCAGTACTTC
TRBJ2-7 | many | - | TRBV2 | CASRPTGFYEQYF | TGTGCCAGCAGACCCACAGGTTTCTACGAGCAGTACTTC
TRBJ2-7 | many | TRBD2 | TRBV10-3 | CAISRTSGSVHEQYF | TGTGCCATCAGCCGGACTAGCGGGAGCGTCCACGAGCAGTACTTC
TRBJ2-7 | many | - | TRBV7-9 | CASSSNRDSYYEQYF | TGTGCCAGCAGCTCAAACCGGGACTCTTACTACGAGCAGTACTTC
TRBJ2-5 | - | TRBD2 | TRBV20-1 | CSARALAGVRETQYF | TGCAGTGCTAGAGCCCTAGCGGGAGTGAGAGAGACCCAGTACTTC
TRBJ1-2 | many | TRBD1 | TRBV7-2 | CASSLVGRGHYGYTF | TGTGCCAGCAGCTTAGTTGGCAGGGGGCACTATGGCTACACCTTC
TRBJ2-5 | - | TRBD2 | TRBV20-1 | CSARVLPNPGLAGGPVEETQYF | TGCAGTGCTAGAGTTCTTCCTAATCCGGGACTAGCGGGAGGGCCGGTTGAAGAGACCCAGTACTTC
TRBJ2-3 | many | TRBD2 | TRBV6-4 | CASSDSVAGGGTDTQYF | TGTGCCAGCAGTGACTCGGTAGCGGGGGGGGGCACAGATACGCAGTATTTT
TRBJ2-7 | many | - | TRBV15 | CATSSRGQRVHEQYF | TGTGCCACCAGCAGTAGGGGTCAGAGGGTACACGAGCAGTACTTC
TRBJ1-1 | - | - | TRBV7-9 | CASSLGTGVAFF | TGTGCCAGCAGCTTAGGTACGGGTGTCGCTTTCTTT
TRBJ2-3 | - | - | TRBV30 | CAWSVEGPNTQYF | TGTGCCTGGAGTGTAGAAGGCCCAAATACGCAGTATTTT
TRBJ1-5 | - | - | TRBV19 | CASRRGLESNQPQHF | TGTGCCAGTAGGAGGGGTCTGGAAAGCAATCAGCCCCAGCATTTT
TRBJ2-3 | few | TRBD2 | TRBV29-1 | CSVESRGGGTQYF | TGCAGCGTTGAGTCGCGGGGGGGGGGTACGCAGTATTTT
TRBJ1-2 | many | - | TRBV20-1 | CSARATINYGYTF | TGCAGTGCTAGAGCCACTATTAACTATGGCTACACCTTC
TRBJ2-2 | few | TRBD2 | TRBV9 | CASSVAGGSTGELFF | TGTGCCAGCAGCGTAGCGGGAGGGAGCACCGGGGAGCTGTTTTTT
TRBJ1-1 | - | - | TRBV28 | CASSSPGLGGTEAFF | TGTGCCAGCAGTTCTCCGGGACTAGGAGGGACTGAAGCTTTCTTT
TRBJ2-3 | many | TRBD1 | TRBV7-2 | CASSLSVGQGADTQYF | TGTGCCAGCAGCCTAAGCGTGGGACAGGGGGCAGATACGCAGTATTTT
TRBJ2-7 | few | TRBD1 | TRBV6-1 | CASKQGVHHEQYF | TGTGCCAGCAAGCAGGGGGTGCACCACGAGCAGTACTTC
TRBJ2-3 | - | TRBD2 | TRBV10-2 | CASGTSGLAQVTQYF | TGCGCCAGCGGTACTAGCGGCCTAGCACAGGTTACGCAGTATTTT
TRBJ2-5 | few | - | TRBV29-1 | CSDQRMGGGQETQYF | TGCAGCGATCAACGGATGGGGGGCGGGCAAGAGACCCAGTACTTC
TRBJ1-1 | - | - | TRBV20-1 | CSASSSGGNTEAFF | TGCAGTGCTAGCTCCTCTGGGGGGAACACTGAAGCTTTCTTT
TRBJ2-5 | many | - | TRBV12-3/TRBV12-4 | CASSSSAGTETQYF | TGTGCCAGCAGTTCCTCGGCAGGGACAGAGACCCAGTACTTC
TRBJ2-7 | - | - | TRBV7-7 | CASSLGQGETFYKQYF | TGTGCTAGCAGCTTAGGGCAGGGTGAAACCTTCTACAAGCAGTACTTC
TRBJ1-2 | many | - | TRBV3-1 | CASSQAGTYGYTF | TGTGCCAGCAGCCAGGCAGGGACATATGGCTACACCTTC
TRBJ1-1 | many | TRBD1 | TRBV6-1 | CASSPWDRREAFF | TGTGCCAGCAGTCCCTGGGACAGGCGAGAAGCTTTCTTT
TRBJ2-5 | - | - | TRBV29-1 | CSVEVRGGTTHQETQYF | TGCAGCGTTGAAGTGAGGGGCGGGACCACGCACCAAGAGACCCAGTACTTC
TRBJ2-1 | many | - | TRBV6-1 | CASSEFTGAEQFF | TGTGCCAGCAGTGAATTCACAGGTGCTGAGCAGTTCTTC
TRBJ2-1 | few | TRBD2 | TRBV20-1 | CSARDKSGTSGPSSYNEQFF | TGCAGTGCTAGAGATAAATCCGGGACTAGCGGACCGAGCTCCTACAATGAGCAGTTCTTC
TRBJ2-3 | many | - | TRBV29-1 | CSVEPLNFEHSRNTQYF | TGCAGCGTTGAACCTCTCAATTTCGAACACAGCAGGAATACGCAGTATTTT
TRBJ1-6 | few | - | TRBV15 | CATSRDWPRSYNSPLHF | TGTGCCACCAGCAGAGATTGGCCCAGAAGCTATAATTCACCCCTCCACTTT
TRBJ1-2 | few | - | TRBV10-3 | CAISEKGIYGYTF | TGTGCCATCAGTGAGAAAGGAATCTATGGCTACACCTTC